Listed here are 30 T cell receptor beta chains from one sample, sequenced in a study of control samples from healthy donors and cancer patients. The method was immunoSEQ multiplex PCR; TCRdb's version includes in-frame clones alone and lacks a portion of them. The table lists roughly 88,000 clones, more than 85% of them singletons, with around 0.95% in the top ten. The sample was blood. The receptors stem from a woman in her 30s in good health.

This clone was recorded once. The chain joins TRBV7-6 to TRBJ1-1; D not certain. V was trimmed by 5 bases and J by 3 bases, leaving 16 bases between them. CDR3 size: 15 residues. In germline, CDR1 is SGHVS, CDR2 FNYEAQ. Here the CDR3 reads CASSPQMDGDTEAFF. CDR3 nucleotide sequence: TGTGCCAGCAGCCCCCAGATGGATGGGGACACTGAAGCTTTCTTT.

The gene calls are TRBV30 and TRBJ1-1, with 7 bases that match TRBD1. The germline gives CDR1 GTSNPN, CDR2 SVGIG (reference sequence). After removal of 8 bases from V and 2 bases from J, the junction contained 8 bases not matched to a gene. The CDR3 runs 13 residues. The CDR3 DNA reads TGTGCCGGAACCCGGGACAGCAACACTGAAGCTTTCTTT. Its protein is CAGTRDSNTEAFF.

The chain is built from TRBV3-1 (or the pseudogene TRBV3-2) and TRBJ1-1; D might be TRBD1 (6 bases). This CDR3 has 14 residues. V lost 4 bases, J lost 1 base, and 10 bases lay in between. Germline CDR1 and CDR2: LGHDT and YNNKEL (reference sequence). CDR3 loop: CASSPRTENTEAFF. In DNA form, the CDR3 reads TGTGCCAGCAGCCCTAGGACAGAGAACACTGAAGCTTTCTTT.

This rearrangement joins TRBV6-5 to TRBJ2-5, with TRBD2 matching over 10 bases. Germline CDR1 reads MNHEY; CDR2 reads SVGAGI. The CDR3 consists of 16 residues. The ends lost 2 bases at V and 5 bases at J; junction bases unmatched: 8. CDR3 sequence (DNA): TGTGCCAGCAGTTACGAGCGGGAGGGCCCGGGGGAGACCCAGTACTTC. Residues: CASSYEREGPGETQYF.

This chain connects TRBV4-2 to TRBJ2-7; either TRBD1 or TRBD2 may fit D (5 bases each). The CDR3 contains 15 residues. Germline V gene lookup returns CDR1 LGHNA and CDR2 YNFKEQ. The germline V and J ends were trimmed by 5 bases and 2 bases, with 16 bases remaining between them. The CDR3 loop reads CASSSDEGFAYEQYF. CDR3 in DNA: TGTGCCAGCAGCTCCGACGAGGGGTTCGCCTACGAGCAGTACTTC.

The chain recombines TRBV10-2 with TRBJ1-5; D is undetermined. The germline V and J ends were trimmed by 2 bases and 7 bases, with 9 bases remaining between them. The CDR3 is 13 residues long. Germline CDR1 WSHSY, CDR2 SAAADI. In DNA form, the CDR3 reads TGCGCCAGCAGTGAGGGGGAGAGGCAGCCCCAGCATTTT. Translating gives CASSEGERQPQHF.

The chain uses TRBV2 and TRBJ1-4; D is undetermined. Per germline, CDR1 SNHLY and CDR2 FYNNEI. There are 13 residues in the CDR3. Trimming shortened V by 10 bases and J by 4 bases, and 13 bases separated the two germline ends. CDR3 sequence reads: CATEGGYNEKLFF. The CDR3 bases are TGTGCCACCGAGGGCGGATATAATGAAAAACTGTTTTTT.

This clone has only one observation. The chain combines TRBV7-9 with TRBJ1-1, with TRBD1 as a possible D gene (5 bases). CDR3 length: 15 residues. Trimming took 5 bases from V and 4 from J, leaving 17 bases between them. Germline assignment: CDR1 SEHNR and CDR2 FQNEAQ (reference sequence). In DNA form, the CDR3 reads TGTGCCAGCAGCCCACTCTCAGGGCTAAGCACTGAAGCTTTCTTT. Translating gives CASSPLSGLSTEAFF.

This chain connects TRBV5-1 to TRBJ2-2, with D hard to call. Germline CDR1 reads SGHRS; CDR2 reads YFSETQ. With 7 bases removed from V and 4 bases from J, the gap between germline ends came to 11 bases. The length of the CDR3 is 13 residues. The CDR3 is CASPDGVTGELFF. The CDR3, as DNA: TGCGCCAGCCCCGATGGGGTCACCGGGGAGCTGTTTTTT.

This chain joins TRBV19 and TRBJ1-3; D is ambiguous. Trimming stripped 7 bases from V and 0 bases from J, with 13 bases between. Germline V gene sequence: CDR1 LNHDA, CDR2 SQIVND (reference sequence). The CDR3 contains 15 residues. CDR3 region: CASTPEDYSGNTIYF. Written as DNA, the CDR3 is TGTGCCAGTACCCCCGAGGACTACTCTGGAAACACCATATATTTT.

This clone rates as medium-sized. The genes are TRBV3-1 (or the pseudogene TRBV3-2) and TRBJ2-2, with TRBD2 identical over 10 bases. Germline values: CDR1 LGHDT, CDR2 YNNKEL (reference sequence). J was trimmed by 5 bases and V by 3 bases; bases with no gene match: 6. There are 16 residues in the CDR3. The CDR3 sequence is CASSHLGTSATGELFF. In DNA, the CDR3 is TGTGCCAGCAGCCACCTCGGGACTAGCGCGACCGGGGAGCTGTTTTTT.

This chain connects TRBV5-1 to TRBJ2-1; 14 bases are shared with TRBD2. The CDR3 is made up of 20 amino acids. Losses at the gene ends were 2 bases for V and 1 base for J; bases not matched to a gene: 11. Per germline, CDR1 SGHRS and CDR2 YFSETQ. CDR3 region: CASSFSVTSGGAVSYNEQFF. The CDR3 coding sequence is TGCGCCAGCAGCTTTTCCGTGACTAGCGGGGGGGCCGTGTCCTACAATGAGCAGTTCTTC.

The chain is built from TRBV30 and TRBJ2-3; 8 nucleotides line up with TRBD2. CDR3 length: 12 amino acids. Germline assignment: CDR1 GTSNPN and CDR2 SVGIG (reference sequence). V lost 6 bases and J lost 4; bases outside the gene matches: 3. The CDR3 bases are TGTGCCTGCGGGGGGGCCGCAGATACGCAGTATTTT. Amino acid sequence: CACGGAADTQYF.

This chain links TRBV5-1 with TRBJ1-2, with 8 bases that match TRBD1. Germline CDR1 reads SGHRS; CDR2 reads YFSETQ. The CDR3 runs to 13 residues. J lost 7 bases, V lost 4 bases, and 6 bases had no gene match. The CDR3 bases are TGCGCCAGCAGCCCAGACAGGGGAAGTGGCTACACCTTC. As protein: CASSPDRGSGYTF.

The chain uses TRBV19 and TRBJ1-5, with D maybe TRBD1 (5 bases). V was trimmed by 5 bases and J by 6 bases, leaving 11 bases between them. CDR1 and CDR2 (germline): LNHDA, SQIVND (reference sequence). The CDR3 consists of 13 residues. CDR3 in DNA: TGTGCCAGTAGTTGGGGGGACGCTCAGCCCCAGCATTTT. Its translation: CASSWGDAQPQHF. The entire variable domain, with the rest obtained from reference TRBV19 and TRBJ1-5, is as follows: DGGITQSPKYLFRKEGQNVTLSCEQNLNHDAMYWYRQDPGQGLRLIYYSQIVNDFQKGDIAEGYSVSREKKESFPLTVTSAQKNPTAFYLCASSWGDAQPQHFGDGTRLSIL.

The chain couples TRBV28 to TRBJ1-5; D is unclear. This CDR3 is 12 amino acids long. The germline V and J ends were trimmed by 8 bases and 5 bases, with 10 bases remaining between them. The germline V gene has CDR1 MDHEN and CDR2 SYDVKM. CDR3 bases: TGTGCCAGCGGGGAAGTAGATCAGCCCCAGCATTTT. Amino acids: CASGEVDQPQHF.

V gene TRBV2 combines with J gene TRBJ1-1, with 8 bases identical to TRBD1. V shed 4 bases and J 2 bases; nucleotides not matched to a gene: 3. Germline-derived CDR1 and CDR2 are SNHLY and FYNNEI. The CDR3 covers 14 residues. The CDR3 DNA sequence: TGTGCCAGCAGTGGGACAGGGAGAAACACTGAAGCTTTCTTT. It specifies CASSGTGRNTEAFF.

The rearrangement joins TRBV10-3 to TRBJ1-2; unclear D gene. Germline loops: CDR1 ENHRY, CDR2 SYGVKD. Trimming pared 2 bases from V and 6 bases from J, leaving 13 bases between. This CDR3 region has 14 residues. CDR3 in amino acids: CAISEDPTSHGYTF. Here the CDR3 DNA reads TGTGCCATCAGTGAGGATCCGACCTCCCATGGCTACACCTTC.

The V call is TRBV18, the J call TRBJ1-3, with 9 bases fitting TRBD1. Losses at the gene ends were 4 bases for V and 4 bases for J; bases not matched to a gene: 5. The CDR3 has 15 amino acids. Germline V gene sequence: CDR1 KGHSH, CDR2 LQKENI. The CDR3 bases are TGTGCCAGCTCACGACGGACAGGGGAAGGAAACACCATATATTTT. Its translation is CASSRRTGEGNTIYF.

CDR3 coding DNA: TGCGCCAGCAGCCCGGACCCGAGCAATCAGCCCCAGCATTTT. Its translation: CASSPDPSNQPQHF. The chain links TRBV5-1 to TRBJ1-5, with D unresolved. CDR3 length: 14 amino acids. Looked up from germline, CDR1 is SGHRS and CDR2 is YFSETQ. With 4 bases removed from V and 1 base from J, the gap between germline ends came to 9 bases.

The V call is TRBV7-2, the J call TRBJ2-7; D remains ambiguous. Trimming took off 2 bases at V and 6 bases at J, with 8 bases between the two ends. The V gene's germline CDR1 is SGHTA and CDR2 FQGNSA. The CDR3 sequence is 12 residues long. The CDR3, as DNA: TGTGCCAGCAGCTTATTTGGAGTCGAGCAGTACTTC. It yields the protein CASSLFGVEQYF.

The V call is TRBV6-1, the J call TRBJ1-2; D is undetermined. The germline V gene encodes CDR1 MNHNS and CDR2 SASEGT. There are 14 residues in the CDR3. Trimming cost V 3 bases and J 0 bases, with 8 bases left between them. In nucleotides, the CDR3 is TGTGCCAGCAGTGAGATGACGGCTAACTATGGCTACACCTTC. It encodes CASSEMTANYGYTF.

V gene TRBV4-1 combines with J gene TRBJ2-7; maybe TRBD1 (6 bases). Trimming took 1 base from V and 6 from J, leaving 19 bases between them. CDR3 length: 16 amino acids. Germline CDR1 is MGHRA and CDR2 is YSYEKL. Here the CDR3 reads CASSQGVLGTLGEQYF. The CDR3 DNA follows: TGCGCCAGCAGCCAAGGAGTTTTGGGGACACTGGGCGAGCAGTACTTC.

V is TRBV9 and J is TRBJ2-1; 7 bases align to TRBD1. The germline V gene has CDR1 SGDLS and CDR2 YYNGEE. The V and J ends lost 9 bases and 2 bases, in that order; junction bases with no gene match: 2. CDR3 length: 12 residues. In DNA form, the CDR3 reads TGTGCCACCGACAGGGCCTACAATGAGCAGTTCTTC. This encodes CATDRAYNEQFF. The full variable domain, with the rest looked up from reference TRBV9 and TRBJ2-1, is DSGVTQTPKHLITATGQRVTLRCSPRSGDLSVYWYQQSLDQGLQFLIQYYNGEERAKGNILERFSAQQFPDLHSELNLSSLELGDSALYFCATDRAYNEQFFGPGTRLTVL.

This clone was detected only once. The chain carries TRBV14 and TRBJ1-1; no reliable D call. Germline V gene lookup returns CDR1 SGHDN and CDR2 FVKESK. The length of the CDR3 is 13 residues. The germline V and J ends were trimmed by 0 bases and 6 bases, with 8 bases remaining between them. The CDR3 coding sequence is TGTGCCAGCAGCCAAGATCTTTGGGCTGAAGCTTTCTTT. This sequence encodes CASSQDLWAEAFF.

The chain carries TRBV5-1 and TRBJ1-4; no definite D call. CDR3 length: 13 amino acids. Germline loops: CDR1 SGHRS, CDR2 YFSETQ. With 0 bases removed from V and 8 bases from J, the gap between germline ends came to 8 bases. Written as DNA, the CDR3 is TGCGCCAGCAGCTTGGATATCGGGGAAAAACTGTTTTTT. It yields the protein CASSLDIGEKLFF.

The V and J genes are TRBV6-5 and TRBJ1-1; D unclear. Germline lookup yields CDR1 MNHEY and CDR2 SVGAGI. The V end lost 6 bases, the J end lost 3 bases, and 14 bases lay between the germline ends. This CDR3 has 14 amino acids. CDR3 loop: CASRETNLDTEAFF. The CDR3 coding sequence is TGTGCCAGCAGGGAGACAAATCTCGACACTGAAGCTTTCTTT.

The gene calls are TRBV3-1 (or the pseudogene TRBV3-2) and TRBJ2-2; TRBD2 agrees at 15 bases. The CDR3 loop spans 18 amino acids. Germline V lookup: CDR1 LGHDT, CDR2 YNNKEL (reference sequence). V shed 4 bases and J 6 bases; nucleotides not matched to a gene: 9. The CDR3 is CASSPLGTSGGPPGELFF. CDR3 in DNA: TGTGCCAGCAGCCCTTTAGGGACTAGCGGGGGGCCACCCGGGGAGCTGTTTTTT.

The chain has TRBV7-7 and TRBJ2-5; D not resolved. Trimming stripped 2 bases from V and 2 bases from J, with 9 bases between. The CDR3 covers 14 residues. Looked up from germline, CDR1 is SSHAT and CDR2 is FNYEAQ (reference sequence). Written as DNA, the CDR3 is TGTGCCAGCAGCTTACTAGGAAAACAAGAGACCCAGTACTTC. Translating it yields CASSLLGKQETQYF.

The genes are TRBV4-1 and TRBJ2-1; 12 bases line up with TRBD2. This CDR3 has 17 amino acids. CDR1 MGHRA and CDR2 YSYEKL come from the germline V gene. After removal of 6 bases from V and 4 bases from J, the junction contained 10 bases not matched to a gene. The CDR3 DNA reads as TGCGCCAGCAGGCTAGCGGGAGGGCCGTCTAATTACAATGAGCAGTTCTTC. Residues: CASRLAGGPSNYNEQFF.